These 26 T cell receptor beta chains share one sample of origin, sequenced in a study of blood T cell repertoires in COVID-19. TCRdb's copy holds only in-frame clones and misses some; the assay was immunoSEQ multiplex PCR. The sample yields tens of thousands of clones, approximately 91% seen once. The sample taken for sequencing was peripheral blood. The source is a human donor with active COVID-19. The donor label of this sample is uncertain.

J is TRBJ1-5 and V is TRBV7-9, with TRBD1 as a possible D gene (5 bases). CDR1 is SEHNR and CDR2 is FQNEAQ in the germline V gene (reference sequence). V was pared by 3 bases and J by 5 bases, with 8 bases between. The CDR3 length is 13 residues. CDR3 bases: TGTGCCAGCAGCTTGGACACCTATCAGCCCCAGCATTTT. This encodes CASSLDTYQPQHF. Variable domain in full (rest from reference TRBV7-9 and TRBJ1-5): DTGVSQNPRHKITKRGQNVTFRCDPISEHNRLYWYRQTLGQGPEFLTYFQNEAQLEKSRLLSDRFSAERPKGSFSTLEIQRTEQGDSAMYLCASSLDTYQPQHFGDGTRLSIL.

The chain recombines TRBV3-1 (or the pseudogene TRBV3-2) with TRBJ1-1, with D unclear. V lost 2 bases and J lost 2, with 15 bases in between. This CDR3 comprises 16 residues. Germline CDR1 is LGHDT and CDR2 is YNNKEL (reference sequence). The CDR3 loop reads CASSQLLRRPNTEAFF. CDR3 nucleotides: TGTGCCAGCAGCCAACTCTTGCGCAGGCCCAACACTGAAGCTTTCTTT.

The sample holds a few counts of this clone. The genes are TRBV28 and TRBJ2-5; D might be TRBD2 (6 bases). The V gene's germline CDR1 is MDHEN and CDR2 SYDVKM. V shed 6 bases and J shed 5 bases, with 22 bases lying between them. This CDR3 has 16 residues. CDR3 DNA sequence: TGTGCCAGCAGATTAGCGACTAGGGGCGTTAGGGAGACCCAGTACTTC. Translating gives CASRLATRGVRETQYF.

The rearrangement joins TRBV4-1 to TRBJ2-1, with a weak D call TRBD2 (5 bases). Germline CDR1 reads MGHRA; CDR2 reads YSYEKL. The CDR3 has 17 residues. Trimming removed 0 bases at V and 5 bases at J, with 17 bases between. The CDR3 protein is CASSQDLSLVGDNEQFF. The CDR3 bases are TGCGCCAGCAGCCAAGATTTGTCGTTAGTCGGGGACAATGAGCAGTTCTTC.

The rearrangement joins TRBV28 to TRBJ1-4; D remains unclear. This CDR3 has 15 amino acids. The ends were cut back, 5 bases at V and 3 bases at J, with 13 bases in the middle. Germline assignment: CDR1 MDHEN and CDR2 SYDVKM. The CDR3 protein is CASSTSEAPNEKLFF. As DNA, the CDR3 is TGTGCCAGCAGTACCTCGGAGGCCCCTAATGAAAAACTGTTTTTT.

This rearrangement joins TRBV7-2 to TRBJ1-1; D is ambiguous. The CDR3 consists of 11 residues. Trimming pared 1 base from V and 10 bases from J, leaving 7 bases between. The germline CDR1 and CDR2 sequences are SGHTA and FQGNSA. The CDR3 protein is CASSLGAGAFF. In nucleotides, the CDR3 is TGTGCCAGCAGCTTAGGAGCGGGAGCTTTCTTT.

This chain connects TRBV2 to TRBJ2-1; 8 nucleotides line up with TRBD2. In germline, CDR1 is SNHLY, CDR2 FYNNEI. The V gene end was trimmed by 7 bases and the J gene end by 14 bases; junction bases not matched to a gene: 7. The CDR3 extends over 11 amino acids. The CDR3 sequence: CASNLSGGKFF. CDR3 DNA sequence: TGTGCCAGCAACTTATCGGGGGGGAAGTTCTTC.

On this clone itself: A junction end diverges from the germline sequence, so it may reflect a read error. The chain has TRBV6-5 and TRBJ2-2; D not certain. The germline gives CDR1 MNHEY, CDR2 SVGAGI. The CDR3 totals 13 residues. This CDR3 reads CASSYSNSGELFF. The CDR3 DNA is TGTGCCAGCAGTTACTCGAACTCCGGGGAGCTGTTTTTT.

This chain joins TRBV28 and TRBJ1-1, with D tentatively TRBD1 (5 bases). The germline CDR1 and CDR2 sequences are MDHEN and SYDVKM. V was pared by 1 base and J by 4 bases, with 10 bases between. This CDR3 region has 14 residues. DNA for the CDR3: TGTGCCAGCAGTTTATCAGGGTCTGGCACTGAAGCTTTCTTT. Its translation: CASSLSGSGTEAFF.

In DNA, the CDR3 is TGTGCCAGTACCTACTCGGGGGGCTACACCTTC. It yields the protein CASTYSGGYTF. The J gene is TRBJ1-2, the V gene TRBV19; D gene ambiguous. Germline CDR1 reads LNHDA; CDR2 reads SQIVND (reference sequence). V lost 7 bases and J 8 bases, leaving 11 bases between the germline ends. The CDR3 runs to 11 residues.

The rearrangement links TRBV4-1 to TRBJ2-7; tentative D call: TRBD2 (6 bases). The CDR3 has 16 amino acids. Germline V gene lookup returns CDR1 MGHRA and CDR2 YSYEKL. Deletions cut 4 bases from V and 2 bases from J, with 18 bases between. The CDR3 coding sequence is TGCGCCAGCAGCCTCACCACTAGCAATATTCCCTACGAGCAGTACTTC. Protein product: CASSLTTSNIPYEQYF.

In its sample, this clone was seen once. The chain links TRBV30 to TRBJ2-1, with 9 bases that match TRBD1. CDR1 is GTSNPN, CDR2 SVGIG, per germline (reference sequence). The V gene end was trimmed by 1 base and the J gene end by 2 bases; junction bases not matched to a gene: 6. This CDR3 contains 16 residues. This CDR3 reads CAWSGPGTGTYNEQFF. The CDR3 DNA sequence: TGTGCCTGGAGTGGACCCGGGACAGGGACCTACAATGAGCAGTTCTTC.

The chain carries TRBV19 and TRBJ1-2, with TRBD1 identical over 9 bases. CDR3 length: 14 residues. The ends lost 9 bases at V and 6 bases at J; junction bases unmatched: 11. The germline V gene has CDR1 LNHDA and CDR2 SQIVND (reference sequence). CDR3 in DNA: TGTGCCAGCACGGACAGGGGAAGGTCCGATGGCTACACCTTC. This codes for CASTDRGRSDGYTF.

The chain recombines TRBV28 with TRBJ2-2, with D possibly TRBD2 on 6 matching bases. Deletions cut 4 bases from V and 4 bases from J, with 16 bases between. This CDR3 contains 16 residues. Germline CDR1 reads MDHEN; CDR2 reads SYDVKM. CDR3 sequence: CASSSMGLSSTGELFF. The CDR3, as DNA: TGTGCCAGCAGTTCCATGGGACTTTCATCCACCGGGGAGCTGTTTTTT.

The V call is TRBV9, the J call TRBJ2-1; 10 positions match TRBD2. The germline V gene encodes CDR1 SGDLS and CDR2 YYNGEE. The junction had 19 bases not matched to a gene; V was cut back by 3 bases and J by 7 bases. The CDR3 length is 19 residues. For the CDR3, the DNA is TGTGCCAGCAGCGCCCGGAAGCTAGCGGGAGTAGGTGTGGTTAATGAGCAGTTCTTC. Translated, it gives CASSARKLAGVGVVNEQFF.

V is TRBV28 and J is TRBJ1-2; D is possibly TRBD1 (6 bases). Germline V CDR1 and CDR2: MDHEN, SYDVKM. Trimming left V 2 bases short and J 6 bases short, with 7 bases between. This CDR3 spans 12 amino acids. In nucleotides, the CDR3 is TGTGCCAGCAGTTTAGCAGGGGATGGCTACACCTTC. Translated, it gives CASSLAGDGYTF.

CDR3 residues: CASSLAWDSEAFF. CDR3 nucleotides: TGTGCCAGCAGCTTGGCTTGGGACAGTGAAGCTTTCTTT. The rearrangement joins TRBV5-5 to TRBJ1-1; 7 bases match TRBD1. Trimming at V came to 0 bases and at J to 7 bases, leaving 3 bases not matched to a gene. CDR3 length: 13 amino acids. CDR1 is SGHKS and CDR2 is YYEKEE in the germline V gene (reference sequence).

The genes are TRBV7-6 and TRBJ1-1; 11 bases are a match to TRBD1. CDR1 is SGHVS and CDR2 is FNYEAQ in the germline V gene. V lost 5 bases and J lost 0; bases outside the gene matches: 5. The CDR3 sequence is 16 residues long. CDR3 in DNA: TGTGCCAGCAGCCCCGGACAGGGGGCCGTGAACACTGAAGCTTTCTTT. Residues: CASSPGQGAVNTEAFF. Supplemented by reference TRBV7-6 and TRBJ1-1, the full variable domain reads GAGVSQSPRYKVTKRGQDVALRCDPISGHVSLYWYRQALGQGPEFLTYFNYEAQQDKSGLPNDRFSAERPEGSISTLTIQRTEQRDSAMYRCASSPGQGAVNTEAFFGQGTRLTVV.

This chain joins TRBV11-2 and TRBJ2-1, with 10 bases matching TRBD2. J was trimmed by 0 bases and V by 0 bases; bases with no gene match: 2. The CDR3 is 17 amino acids. The germline gives CDR1 SGHAT, CDR2 FQNNGV. The chain's CDR3 is CASSLDSSGSSYNEQFF. Written as DNA, the CDR3 is TGTGCCAGCAGCTTAGATTCTAGCGGGAGCTCCTACAATGAGCAGTTCTTC. Combining the CDR3 with reference TRBV11-2 and TRBJ2-1 gives the whole variable domain EAGVAQSPRYKIIEKRQSVAFWCNPISGHATLYWYQQILGQGPKLLIQFQNNGVVDDSQLPKDRFSAERLKGVDSTLKIQPAKLEDSAVYLCASSLDSSGSSYNEQFFGPGTRLTVL.

The chain employs TRBV10-1 and TRBJ2-2, with D perhaps TRBD2 (6 bases). With 6 bases removed from V and 4 bases from J, the gap between germline ends came to 12 bases. The CDR3 loop spans 14 amino acids. CDR1 WNHNN and CDR2 SYGVQD come from the germline V gene (reference sequence). The DNA of the CDR3 is TGCGCCAGCAGCTGGCAGGGAGGCACCGGGGAGCTGTTTTTT. Its protein product is CASSWQGGTGELFF.

The J gene is TRBJ2-6, the V gene TRBV5-6; D unclear. The CDR3 has 15 residues. V shed 4 bases and J shed 1 base, with 9 bases lying between them. Germline-derived CDR1 and CDR2 are SGHDT and YYEEEE. The CDR3 DNA follows: TGTGCCAGCAGCCCCCAACAATCTGGGGCCAACGTCCTGACTTTC. It codes for CASSPQQSGANVLTF.

The gene calls are TRBV5-1 and TRBJ2-1; possibly TRBD2 for D (7 bases). The CDR3 has 15 residues. Per the germline V gene, CDR1 is SGHRS and CDR2 is YFSETQ. The V and J ends lost 2 bases and 7 bases respectively, with 16 bases between them. For the CDR3, the DNA is TGCGCCAGCAGCTTCGGCGGGAGAGGGGGGAATGAGCAGTTCTTC. Its protein product is CASSFGGRGGNEQFF.

This chain connects TRBV10-2 to TRBJ2-3, with a weak D call TRBD2 (6 bases). The CDR3 has 14 amino acids. V was trimmed by 10 bases and J by 1 base, leaving 15 bases between them. From germline, CDR1 is WSHSY and CDR2 SAAADI. CDR3 DNA sequence: TGCGCCACCCTGGTGGGGGGTCGCACAGATACGCAGTATTTT. Its protein is CATLVGGRTDTQYF.

This clone has only one observation. The genes are TRBV3-1 (or the pseudogene TRBV3-2) and TRBJ1-1; TRBD1 matches 7 bases. The germline V gene encodes CDR1 LGHDT and CDR2 YNNKEL (reference sequence). CDR3 length equals 17 residues. J gave up 0 bases and V 0 bases, and 7 bases lay outside the gene matches. DNA of the CDR3: TGTGCCAGCAGCCAAGATCCGACAGGGAGGATGAACACTGAAGCTTTCTTT. It translates to CASSQDPTGRMNTEAFF.

This sequence joins TRBV29-1 and TRBJ2-7; 7 bases match TRBD1. Germline CDR1 SQVTM, CDR2 ANQGSEA. CDR3 size: 13 residues. V shed 7 bases and J 4 bases; nucleotides not matched to a gene: 10. As DNA, the CDR3 is TGCAGCGCCTCCGGGACAGCCGGATACGAGCAGTACTTC. Amino acid sequence: CSASGTAGYEQYF.

The rearrangement links TRBV13 to TRBJ2-1, with D unclear. V was clipped by 5 bases and J by 0 bases, with 5 bases between them. CDR1 and CDR2 from the germline V gene are PRHDT and FYEKMQ (reference sequence). There are 13 residues in the CDR3. CDR3 DNA sequence: TGTGCCAGCAGCCGGAGCTCCTACAATGAGCAGTTCTTC. Residues: CASSRSSYNEQFF.